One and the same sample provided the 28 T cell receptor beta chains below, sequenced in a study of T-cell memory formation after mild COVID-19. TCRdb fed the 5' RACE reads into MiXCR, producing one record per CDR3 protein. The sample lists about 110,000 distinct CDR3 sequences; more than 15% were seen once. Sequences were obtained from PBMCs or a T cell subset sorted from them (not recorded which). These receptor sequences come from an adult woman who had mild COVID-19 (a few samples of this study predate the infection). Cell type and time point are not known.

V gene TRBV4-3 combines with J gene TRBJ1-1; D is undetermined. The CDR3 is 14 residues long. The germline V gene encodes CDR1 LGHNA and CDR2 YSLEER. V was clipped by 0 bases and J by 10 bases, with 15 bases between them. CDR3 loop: CASSQEGNGGVAFF. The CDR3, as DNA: TGCGCCAGCAGCCAAGAGGGGAACGGCGGGGTAGCTTTCTTT.

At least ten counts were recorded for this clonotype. The CDR3 loop reads CASSQGGATGGLDEQFF. The CDR3 nucleotides read TGCGCCAGCAGCCAAGGGGGCGCGACAGGGGGGCTTGATGAGCAGTTCTTC. The chain uses TRBV4-1 and TRBJ2-1; TRBD1 aligns across 9 bases. Germline V gene sequence: CDR1 MGHRA, CDR2 YSYEKL. This CDR3 contains 17 residues. Germline trimming cut 1 base from V and 8 bases from J; bases unmatched to any gene: 12.

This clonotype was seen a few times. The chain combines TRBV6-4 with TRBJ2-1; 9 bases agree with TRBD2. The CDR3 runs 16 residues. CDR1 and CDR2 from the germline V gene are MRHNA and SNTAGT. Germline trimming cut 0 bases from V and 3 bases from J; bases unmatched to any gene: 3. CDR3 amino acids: CASSDSERGDYNEQFF. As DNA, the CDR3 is TGTGCCAGCAGTGACTCAGAGCGGGGGGACTACAATGAGCAGTTCTTC.

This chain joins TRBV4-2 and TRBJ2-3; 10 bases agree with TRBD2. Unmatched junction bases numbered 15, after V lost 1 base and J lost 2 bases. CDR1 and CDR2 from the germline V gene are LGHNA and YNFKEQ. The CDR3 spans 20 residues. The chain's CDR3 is CASSQGLAGRGRKFTDTQYF. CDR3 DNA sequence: TGTGCCAGCAGCCAAGGACTAGCGGGCCGGGGCCGCAAGTTCACAGATACGCAGTATTTT.

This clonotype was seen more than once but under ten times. The CDR3 DNA reads TGTGCCAGCAGCTTAGGTCCCATTCCGGGACTCATGACCTACGAGCAGTACTTC. Amino acids: CASSLGPIPGLMTYEQYF. The V gene is TRBV7-9, the J gene TRBJ2-7; D perhaps matches TRBD2 (6 bases). This CDR3 has 18 residues. CDR1 SEHNR and CDR2 FQNEAQ come from the germline V gene (reference sequence). V dropped 1 base and J dropped 2 bases, with 21 bases sitting between them.

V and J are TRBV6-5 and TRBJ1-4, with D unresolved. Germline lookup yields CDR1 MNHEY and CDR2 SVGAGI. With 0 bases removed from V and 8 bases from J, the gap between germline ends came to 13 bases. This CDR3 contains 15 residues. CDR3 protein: CASSYSSRAAEKLFF. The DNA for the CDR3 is TGTGCCAGCAGTTACTCAAGCCGGGCCGCGGAAAAACTGTTTTTT.

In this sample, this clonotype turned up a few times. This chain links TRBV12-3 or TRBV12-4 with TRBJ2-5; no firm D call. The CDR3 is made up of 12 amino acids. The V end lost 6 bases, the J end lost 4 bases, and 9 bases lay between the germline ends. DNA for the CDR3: TGTGCCAGCAGCCTTTCTTTAGAGACCCAGTACTTC. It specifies CASSLSLETQYF.

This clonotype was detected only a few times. CDR3 in DNA: TGTGCCAGCAGTTTTGGCCCTAGCTCCTACAATGAGCAGTTCTTC. This translates into CASSFGPSSYNEQFF. This sequence joins TRBV12-3 or TRBV12-4 and TRBJ2-1; the D is unclear. Trimming took 3 bases from V and 0 from J, leaving 9 bases between them. The CDR3 loop spans 15 amino acids.

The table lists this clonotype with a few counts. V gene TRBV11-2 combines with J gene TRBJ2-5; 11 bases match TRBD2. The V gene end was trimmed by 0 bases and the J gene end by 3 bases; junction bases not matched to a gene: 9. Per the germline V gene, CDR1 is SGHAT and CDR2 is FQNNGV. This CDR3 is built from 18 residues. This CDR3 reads CASSLELAGGPGKETQYF. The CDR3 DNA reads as TGTGCCAGCAGCTTAGAGTTAGCGGGAGGGCCCGGTAAAGAGACCCAGTACTTC. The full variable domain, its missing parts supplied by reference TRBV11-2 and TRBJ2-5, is EAGVAQSPRYKIIEKRQSVAFWCNPISGHATLYWYQQILGQGPKLLIQFQNNGVVDDSQLPKDRFSAERLKGVDSTLKIQPAKLEDSAVYLCASSLELAGGPGKETQYFGPGTRLLVL.

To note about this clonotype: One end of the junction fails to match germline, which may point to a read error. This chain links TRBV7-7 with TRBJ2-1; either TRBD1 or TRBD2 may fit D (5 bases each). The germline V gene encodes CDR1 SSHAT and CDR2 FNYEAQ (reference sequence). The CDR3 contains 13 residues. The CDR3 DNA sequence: TGTGCTAGCAGCCTAGATGGGACGGTTGAGCAGTTCTTC. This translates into CASSLDGTVEQFF.

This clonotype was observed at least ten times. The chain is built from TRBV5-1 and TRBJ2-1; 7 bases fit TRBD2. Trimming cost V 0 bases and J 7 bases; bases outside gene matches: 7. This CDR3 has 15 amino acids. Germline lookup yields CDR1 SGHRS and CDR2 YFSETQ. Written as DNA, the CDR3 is TGCGCCAGCAGCTTGGAGGCGGGGGTAGGAAATGAGCAGTTCTTC. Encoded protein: CASSLEAGVGNEQFF. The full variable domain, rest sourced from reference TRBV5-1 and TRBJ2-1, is KAGVTQTPRYLIKTRGQQVTLSCSPISGHRSVSWYQQTPGQGLQFLFEYFSETQRNKGNFPGRFSGRQFSNSRSEMNVSTLELGDSALYLCASSLEAGVGNEQFFGPGTRLTVL.

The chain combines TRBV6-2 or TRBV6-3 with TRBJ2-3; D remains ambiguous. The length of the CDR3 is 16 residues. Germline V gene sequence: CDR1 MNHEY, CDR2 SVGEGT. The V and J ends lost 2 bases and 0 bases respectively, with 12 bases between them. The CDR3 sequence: CASSYGPETSTDTQYF. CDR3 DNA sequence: TGTGCCAGCAGTTACGGTCCGGAGACTAGCACAGATACGCAGTATTTT.

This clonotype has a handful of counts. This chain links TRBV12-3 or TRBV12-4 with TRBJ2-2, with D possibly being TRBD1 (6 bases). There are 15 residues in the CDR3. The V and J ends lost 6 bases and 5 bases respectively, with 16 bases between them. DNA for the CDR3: TGTGCCAGCAGCCCCCCAGGGGTGGGGACCGGGGAGCTGTTTTTT. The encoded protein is CASSPPGVGTGELFF.

This chain's CDR3 is CASSENTEAFF. The CDR3 region has the DNA TGTGCCAGCTCGGAAAACACTGAAGCTTTCTTT. The chain couples TRBV25-1 to TRBJ1-1; D remains ambiguous. CDR3 length equals 11 residues. Per germline, CDR1 MGHDK and CDR2 SYGVNS. V lost 8 bases and J 2 bases, leaving 6 bases between the germline ends.

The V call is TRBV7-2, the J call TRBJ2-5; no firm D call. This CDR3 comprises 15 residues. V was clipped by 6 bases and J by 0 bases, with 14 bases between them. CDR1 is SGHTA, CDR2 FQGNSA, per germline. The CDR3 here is CASRSLHSYQETQYF. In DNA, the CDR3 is TGTGCCAGCAGGTCCCTTCATTCGTACCAAGAGACCCAGTACTTC. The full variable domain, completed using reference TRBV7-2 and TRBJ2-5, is GAGVSQSPSNKVTEKGKDVELRCDPISGHTALYWYRQSLGQGLEFLIYFQGNSAPDKSGLPSDRFSAERTGGSVSTLTIQRTQQEDSAVYLCASRSLHSYQETQYFGPGTRLLVL.

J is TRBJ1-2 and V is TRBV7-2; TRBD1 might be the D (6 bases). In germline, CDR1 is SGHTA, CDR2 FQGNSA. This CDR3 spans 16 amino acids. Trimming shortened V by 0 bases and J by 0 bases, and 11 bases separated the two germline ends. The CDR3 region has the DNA TGTGCCAGCAGCTTAGCCGGGACACCCACTAACTATGGCTACACCTTC. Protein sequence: CASSLAGTPTNYGYTF.

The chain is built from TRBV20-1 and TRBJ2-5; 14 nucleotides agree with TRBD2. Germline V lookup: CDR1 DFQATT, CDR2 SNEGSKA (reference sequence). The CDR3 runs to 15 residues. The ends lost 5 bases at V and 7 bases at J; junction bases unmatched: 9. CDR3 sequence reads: CSAPGGLAGDGTQYF. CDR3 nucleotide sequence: TGCAGTGCTCCCGGGGGACTAGCGGGAGATGGGACCCAGTACTTC.

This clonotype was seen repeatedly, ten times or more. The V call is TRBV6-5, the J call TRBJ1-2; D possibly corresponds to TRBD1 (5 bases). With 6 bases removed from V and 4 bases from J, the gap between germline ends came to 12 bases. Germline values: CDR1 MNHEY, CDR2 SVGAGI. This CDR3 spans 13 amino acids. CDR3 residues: CASSADSPYGYTF. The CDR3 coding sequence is TGTGCCAGCAGCGCAGACAGTCCCTATGGCTACACCTTC.

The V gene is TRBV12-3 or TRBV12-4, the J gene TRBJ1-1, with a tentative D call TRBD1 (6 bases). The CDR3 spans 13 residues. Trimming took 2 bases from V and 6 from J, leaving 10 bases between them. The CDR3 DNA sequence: TGTGCCAGCAGTTTAACAGGGTGGGCTGAAGCTTTCTTT. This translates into CASSLTGWAEAFF.

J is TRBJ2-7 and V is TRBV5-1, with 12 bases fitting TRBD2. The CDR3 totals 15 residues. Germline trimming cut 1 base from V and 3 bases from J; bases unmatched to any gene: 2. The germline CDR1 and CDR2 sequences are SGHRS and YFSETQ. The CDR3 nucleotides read TGCGCCAGCAGCTTGAGGACTAGCGGGGTCTACGAGCAGTACTTC. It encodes CASSLRTSGVYEQYF.

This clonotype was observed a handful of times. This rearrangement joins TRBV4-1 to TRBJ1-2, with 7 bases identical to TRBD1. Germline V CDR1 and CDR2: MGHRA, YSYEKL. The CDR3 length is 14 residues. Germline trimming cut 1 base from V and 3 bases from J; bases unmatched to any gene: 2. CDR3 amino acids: CASSQAGTDYGYTF. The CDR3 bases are TGCGCCAGCAGCCAAGCCGGGACAGACTATGGCTACACCTTC.

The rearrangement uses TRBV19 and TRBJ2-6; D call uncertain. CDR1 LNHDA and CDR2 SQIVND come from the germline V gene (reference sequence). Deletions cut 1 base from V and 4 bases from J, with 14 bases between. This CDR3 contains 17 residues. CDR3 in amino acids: CASSIVLTGYGANVLTF. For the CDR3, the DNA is TGTGCCAGTAGTATAGTCCTGACGGGCTACGGGGCCAACGTCCTGACTTTC.

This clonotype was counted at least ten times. The CDR3: CASSDGTGQGDTQYF. The CDR3, as DNA: TGCGCCAGCAGCGACGGGACAGGGCAGGGAGATACGCAGTATTTT. The chain uses TRBV5-1 and TRBJ2-3, with TRBD1 matching 9 bases. Germline values: CDR1 SGHRS, CDR2 YFSETQ. The ends lost 4 bases at V and 5 bases at J; junction bases unmatched: 8. The length of the CDR3 is 15 residues.

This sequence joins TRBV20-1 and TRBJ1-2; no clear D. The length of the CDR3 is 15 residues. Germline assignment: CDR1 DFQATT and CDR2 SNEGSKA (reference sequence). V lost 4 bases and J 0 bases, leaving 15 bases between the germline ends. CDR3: CSATGHRYANYGYTF. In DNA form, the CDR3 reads TGCAGTGCTACGGGCCACCGGTACGCTAACTATGGCTACACCTTC.

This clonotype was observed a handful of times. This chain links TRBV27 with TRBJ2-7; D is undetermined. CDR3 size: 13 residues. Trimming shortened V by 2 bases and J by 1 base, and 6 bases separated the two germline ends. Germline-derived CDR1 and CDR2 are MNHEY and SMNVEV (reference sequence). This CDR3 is CASSLSVSYEQYF. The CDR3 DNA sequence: TGTGCCAGCAGTTTAAGTGTATCCTACGAGCAGTACTTC.

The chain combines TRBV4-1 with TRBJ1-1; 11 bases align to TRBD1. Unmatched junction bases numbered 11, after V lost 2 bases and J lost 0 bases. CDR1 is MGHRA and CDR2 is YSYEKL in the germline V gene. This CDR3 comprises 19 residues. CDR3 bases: TGCGCCAGCAGCCAATTTAGGTGGACAGGGGGCTCCTTGAACACTGAAGCTTTCTTT. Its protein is CASSQFRWTGGSLNTEAFF.

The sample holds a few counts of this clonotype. CDR3 sequence (DNA): TGTGCCAGCAGCTTAGAGACAGGGATTGGCCAGCCCCAGCATTTT. Amino acid sequence: CASSLETGIGQPQHF. The gene calls are TRBV7-2 and TRBJ1-5, with TRBD1 matching 7 bases. Trimming removed 1 base from V and 7 bases from J; junction bases left unmatched: 7. The germline V gene has CDR1 SGHTA and CDR2 FQGNSA. This CDR3 region has 15 residues.

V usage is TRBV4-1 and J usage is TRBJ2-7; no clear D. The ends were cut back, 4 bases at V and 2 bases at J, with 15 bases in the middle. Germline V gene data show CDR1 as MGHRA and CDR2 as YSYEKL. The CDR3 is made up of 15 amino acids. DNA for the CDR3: TGCGCCAGCAGCCCGACCCCGACACCCACCTACGAGCAGTACTTC. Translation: CASSPTPTPTYEQYF.